The next 21 T cell receptor beta chains were all read from a single sample in a study of T cells in women clearing cervical HPV infection. Libraries were prepared by immunoSEQ multiplex PCR; TCRdb keeps only in-frame clonotypes and omits some of them. The repertoire table contains 35,000 to 45,000 clones. The sample comprised blood buffy coat. The receptors were gathered from a woman between 18 and 69 years old with a cervical HPV16 infection that either progressed to CIN3+ or cleared (not recorded which).

A remark on this clone: The read gets to within 3 residues of the CDR3 end, and the germline J gene fills in the rest. This rearrangement joins TRBV5-3 to TRBJ2-2, with 8 nucleotides matching TRBD2. TRBV5-3 carries the ORF label, with uncertain function. The CDR3 covers 21 residues. Losses at the gene ends were 0 bases for V and 3 bases for J; bases not matched to a gene: 19. The DNA read from the CDR3 is TGTGCCAGAAGCTTGGGGTGGGGGGGTGGTAGCGGGATAGAATACACCGGGGAG. It is translated as CARSLGWGGGSGIEYTGE. The CDR3 reads in full as CARSLGWGGGSGIEYTGELFF.

The DNA read from the CDR3 is TGTGCCAGTAGTATAGGCGGGACAGGACAA. This sequence encodes CASSIGGTGQ. The CDR3 as a whole reads CASSIGGTGQAFF. The chain combines TRBV19 with TRBJ1-1; TRBD1 aligns across 8 bases. The read ends 3 residues early relative to the CDR3; the germline J gene fills the gap. The germline V gene has CDR1 LNHDA and CDR2 SQIVND (reference sequence). The CDR3 totals 13 residues. Complete variable domain (other parts from reference TRBV19 and TRBJ1-1): DGGITQSPKYLFRKEGQNVTLSCEQNLNHDAMYWYRQDPGQGLRLIYYSQIVNDFQKGDIAEGYSVSREKKESFPLTVTSAQKNPTAFYLCASSIGGTGQAFFGQGTRLTVV.

In regard to this clone: The CDR3 is cut off 3 residues early in the read; its end comes from the germline J gene. The V call is TRBV7-3, the J call TRBJ2-2; TRBD1 is a possible D gene (5 bases). The CDR3 extends over 15 amino acids. The germline V gene encodes CDR1 SGHTA and CDR2 FQGTGA. The CDR3 sequence: CASSLRGSGANVLFF. The sequenced part of the CDR3 DNA is TGTGCCAGCAGCTTAAGGGGCTCTGGGGCCAACGTG.

For this clone: The CDR3 end falls 3 residues outside the read, so it is completed with the germline J gene. This chain connects TRBV20-1 to TRBJ2-3; 9 bases are shared with TRBD1. The length of the CDR3 is 15 residues. Unmatched junction bases numbered 2, after V lost 0 bases and J lost 1 base. Germline lookup yields CDR1 DFQATT and CDR2 SNEGSKA (reference sequence). The CDR3 reads CSARDGDRGTDTQYF. The covered CDR3 bases are TGCAGTGCTAGAGATGGGGACAGGGGCACAGATACG.

The CDR3 bases that were read are TGTGCCAGCTCGAGGGGTCATTACGAG. Translating gives CASSRGHYE. Given in full, the CDR3 is CASSRGHYEQYF. The rearrangement joins TRBV18 to TRBJ2-7; D possibly uses TRBD1 or TRBD2 (5 bases each). The sequence runs out 3 residues before the end of the CDR3; the remainder is reconstructed from the germline J gene. This CDR3 region has 12 residues. The germline V gene encodes CDR1 KGHSH and CDR2 LQKENI. Trimming stripped 6 bases from V and 4 bases from J, with 10 bases between.

To note about this clone: The missing CDR3 end, 3 residues past where the read stops, is filled in from the germline J gene. The chain recombines TRBV30 with TRBJ1-6; the match to TRBD1 covers 7 bases. J lost 0 bases, V lost 5 bases, and 4 bases had no gene match. CDR3 length equals 15 residues. The germline CDR1 and CDR2 sequences are GTSNPN and SVGIG (reference sequence). The CDR3: CAWGTAYSYNSPLHF. Partial CDR3 DNA: TGTGCCTGGGGGACAGCCTACTCCTATAATTCACCC.

A remark on this clone: With the read ending 3 residues before the CDR3 end, the germline J gene is used to fill in that end. This chain connects TRBV5-1 to TRBJ1-6; TRBD1 is a possible D gene (5 bases). This CDR3 has 14 residues. Trimming took 5 bases from V and 8 from J, leaving 14 bases between them. Germline V gene sequence: CDR1 SGHRS, CDR2 YFSETQ. Here the CDR3 reads CASRSGQGDSPLHF. The CDR3 DNA, read in part, is TGCGCCAGCAGGTCCGGGCAGGGTGATTCACCC.

The chain's CDR3 is CASSLAGLGGTDTQYF. The DNA read from the CDR3 is TGTGCCAGCAGCTTGGCTGGACTCGGAGGTACAGATACG. The V call is TRBV13, the J call TRBJ2-3, with a possible D match to TRBD2 (5 bases). The read stops 3 residues short of the end of the CDR3; the missing end is completed from the germline J gene. Germline V gives CDR1 PRHDT, CDR2 FYEKMQ (reference sequence). The length of the CDR3 is 16 residues. V was cut by 3 bases and J by 3 bases, with 16 bases left in between.

Note on this clone: The CDR3 goes on 3 residues after the read ends, and that part is filled in from the germline J gene. The chain employs TRBV20-1 and TRBJ2-5, with 8 bases matching TRBD2. V shed 5 bases, J shed 5 bases, and the junction held 10 bases outside the gene matches. The CDR3 runs to 14 residues. Per the germline V gene, CDR1 is DFQATT and CDR2 is SNEGSKA (reference sequence). CDR3 region: CSARTQGGGETQYF. CDR3 DNA, as far as it was read: TGCAGTGCTCGCACACAGGGCGGGGGGGAGACC.

Note on this clone: The read comes to an end 3 residues before the CDR3 does, leaving the germline J gene to fill in the end. The chain joins TRBV7-9 to TRBJ1-1; D is unresolved. The CDR3 consists of 13 residues. Trimming left V 4 bases short and J 5 bases short, with 11 bases between. CDR1 SEHNR and CDR2 FQNEAQ come from the germline V gene (reference sequence). CDR3 bases read: TGTGCCAGCAGCTGGGCCATCGATACTGAA. Protein sequence: CASSWAIDTE. The CDR3, in full, reads CASSWAIDTEAFF.

Worth noting for this clone: The CDR3 end falls 3 residues outside the read, so it is completed with the germline J gene. This chain uses TRBV14 with TRBJ2-7, with a weak D call TRBD2 (5 bases). The V and J ends lost 1 base and 0 bases respectively, with 7 bases between them. This CDR3 region has 14 residues. Germline-derived CDR1 and CDR2 are SGHDN and FVKESK. The CDR3: CASSQGGFSYEQYF. The DNA read from the CDR3 is TGTGCCAGCAGCCAAGGAGGGTTCTCCTACGAG.

Notes on this clone: Coverage ceases 3 residues before the CDR3 finishes, and the germline J gene fills in the end. The chain employs TRBV2 and TRBJ2-1; 10 bases line up with TRBD2. Looked up from germline, CDR1 is SNHLY and CDR2 is FYNNEI. The CDR3 is 15 amino acids. V trimming: 6 bases; J trimming: 3 bases; junction bases outside the gene matches: 5. CDR3 amino acids: CASSERTSGYNEQFF. The part of the CDR3 DNA that was read is TGTGCCAGCAGCGAGCGGACTAGCGGCTACAATGAG.

Points on this clone: Read coverage stops 3 residues before the CDR3 terminus; the germline J gene supplies the remainder. V gene TRBV28 combines with J gene TRBJ1-2; D remains unclear. The CDR3 spans 14 residues. V was shortened by 5 bases and J by 5 bases, with 15 bases between the two germline ends. CDR1 and CDR2 from the germline V gene are MDHEN and SYDVKM. The CDR3 is CASSLTVKMYGYTF. The sequenced CDR3 bases are TGTGCCAGCAGTCTAACCGTTAAGATGTATGGC.

Turning to this clone: The read finishes 3 residues shy of the CDR3 end, and the germline J gene is used to complete it. The chain joins TRBV10-3 to TRBJ1-1, with a possible D match to TRBD1 (5 bases). This CDR3 has 15 amino acids. CDR1 and CDR2 (germline): ENHRY, SYGVKD. V was pared by 0 bases and J by 0 bases, with 8 bases between. The sequenced part of the CDR3 DNA is TGTGCCATCAGTGAGTCAGGACAAATGAACACTGAA. Its translation is CAISESGQMNTE. The full CDR3 reads CAISESGQMNTEAFF.

Worth noting for this clone: From the germline J gene comes the end of the CDR3, since the read stops 3 residues before it. This rearrangement joins TRBV20-1 to TRBJ2-7, with a weak D call TRBD1 (5 bases). The CDR3 is 14 residues long. The V gene's germline CDR1 is DFQATT and CDR2 SNEGSKA (reference sequence). Trimming removed 4 bases at V and 2 bases at J, with 15 bases between. CDR3 in amino acids: CSATRWGVPYEQYF. The part of the CDR3 DNA that was read is TGCAGTGCTACCCGTTGGGGCGTTCCCTACGAG.

With respect to this clone: The read ends 3 residues shy of where the CDR3 ends; the end is completed using the germline J gene. V and J are TRBV12-3 or TRBV12-4 and TRBJ1-5, with 12 bases identical to TRBD1. With 5 bases clipped from V and 5 bases from J, the junction kept 13 bases outside the gene matches. The CDR3 consists of 18 residues. The CDR3 sequence: CASSPVPGQGAKDQPQHF. Incomplete CDR3 DNA: TGTGCCAGCAGTCCGGTCCCGGGACAGGGGGCGAAGGATCAGCCC.

About this clone: The CDR3 end is not reached by the read, which stops 3 residues before it; the germline J gene fills it in. The genes are TRBV20-1 and TRBJ2-1; a weak D match, TRBD1 (6 bases). V was shortened by 1 base and J by 3 bases, with 19 bases between the two germline ends. Germline-derived CDR1 and CDR2 are DFQATT and SNEGSKA (reference sequence). CDR3 size: 17 residues. The sequenced part of the CDR3 DNA is TGCAGTGCTAGAGGAGGGAAGACAGGAACGTTCTACAATGAG. It codes for CSARGGKTGTFYNE. The entire CDR3 sequence reads CSARGGKTGTFYNEQFF.

As for this clone: The read terminates 3 residues ahead of where the CDR3 ends, so the germline J gene completes it. The chain uses TRBV5-6 and TRBJ1-4; TRBD1 agrees at 7 bases. V was clipped by 4 bases and J by 8 bases; unmatched bases: 5. CDR1 SGHDT and CDR2 YYEEEE come from the germline V gene. The CDR3 length is 13 residues. The covered CDR3 bases are TGTGCCAGCAGCGGGCTACAGGGGGAAAAA. It encodes CASSGLQGEK. The entire CDR3 reads CASSGLQGEKLFF.

Turning to this clone: The sequenced fragment ends 3 residues before the CDR3 boundary, so the rest is inferred from the germline J gene. The genes are TRBV5-4 and TRBJ1-1; TRBD1 aligns across 7 bases. Germline-derived CDR1 and CDR2 are SGHNT and YYREEE (reference sequence). Trimming cost V 4 bases and J 4 bases; bases outside gene matches: 7. This CDR3 contains 14 residues. CDR3 sequence: CASSTGTAVTEAFF. CDR3 DNA, as far as it was read: TGTGCCAGCAGCACTGGGACAGCCGTCACTGAA.

Partial CDR3 DNA: TGTGCCAGCAGCTCCTTACAGGGGGTGAGCGGGGAG. Protein: CASSSLQGVSGE. The complete CDR3 reads CASSSLQGVSGELFF. J is TRBJ2-2 and V is TRBV11-3; 8 nucleotides agree with TRBD1. The read gets to within 3 residues of the CDR3 end, and the germline J gene fills in the rest. The germline V gene encodes CDR1 SGHNT and CDR2 YENEEA. V lost 4 bases to trimming and J lost 7 bases; unmatched junction nucleotides: 8. The CDR3 runs to 15 residues.

On this clone: With the read ending 3 residues before the CDR3 end, the germline J gene is used to fill in that end. The same CDR3 can be traced to other DNA sequences in this sample. V is TRBV7-2 and J is TRBJ1-3; possible D gene TRBD1, 5 bases. Germline CDR1 and CDR2: SGHTA and FQGNSA. Trimming removed 5 bases from V and 2 bases from J, with 10 bases in between. The CDR3 sequence is 14 residues long. Partial CDR3 DNA: TGTGCCAGCAGCCCAGGGAGTACTGGAAACACC. As protein: CASSPGSTGNT. The entire CDR3 is CASSPGSTGNTIYF. Together with reference TRBV7-2 and TRBJ1-3, the CDR3 gives the full variable domain: GAGVSQSPSNKVTEKGKDVELRCDPISGHTALYWYRQSLGQGLEFLIYFQGNSAPDKSGLPSDRFSAERTGGSVSTLTIQRTQQEDSAVYLCASSPGSTGNTIYFGEGSWLTVV.